A selection of T cell receptor beta chains follows, all from one sample in a study of T-cell memory formation after mild COVID-19. Using its own MiXCR run on the 5' RACE reads, TCRdb lists one record per CDR3 protein. The sample lists about half a million distinct CDR3 sequences; about 20% were seen once. Sequenced: PBMCs or a T cell subset sorted from them (not recorded which). The receptors derive from an adult woman who had mild COVID-19 (a few samples of this study predate the infection). Cell type and time point are not known. CDR3s include the opening cysteine and the closing phenylalanine or tryptophan. Each record gives: clone size, V gene, D gene, J gene, CDR3 protein, CDR3 DNA. A D gene is named only where the DNA matches it firmly. Some rows mark clone size as missing; the rest say once, few, many or name a class of expanded clone.

>.|TRBV29-1|.|TRBJ1-1
CGTPNTEAFF
TGCGGAACCCCGAACACTGAAGCTTTCTTT
>many|TRBV6-5|.|TRBJ2-7
CASSYSPPPYEQYF
TGTGCCAGCAGTTACTCGCCACCGCCCTACGAGCAGTACTTC
>.|TRBV4-1|.|TRBJ1-1
CASSQPAQGDTEAFF
TGCGCCAGCAGCCAACCGGCGCAGGGTGACACTGAAGCTTTCTTT
>.|TRBV5-1|.|TRBJ2-7
CASSLGHGYEQYF
TGCGCCAGCAGCCTGGGACACGGCTACGAGCAGTACTTC
>few|TRBV5-1|.|TRBJ2-3
CARRNGTRARDTQYF
TGCGCCAGGCGAAACGGGACGCGGGCGAGGGATACGCAGTATTTT
>.|TRBV7-4|.|TRBJ1-5
CASSPWDGIQRGEPQHF
TGTGCCAGCAGCCCCTGGGACGGTATCCAGCGGGGAGAGCCCCAGCATTTT
>few|TRBV15|TRBD1|TRBJ1-2
CATSWDRAYGYTF
TGTGCCACCAGCTGGGACAGGGCCTATGGCTACACCTTC
>.|TRBV6-6|.|TRBJ1-1
CASSDKGYTEAFF
TGTGCCAGCAGTGATAAGGGTTACACTGAAGCTTTCTTT
>.|TRBV7-3|TRBD2|TRBJ2-5
CASSLTGTTGGETQYF
TGTGCCAGCAGCTTAACCGGGACTACCGGAGGGGAGACCCAGTACTTC
>few|TRBV7-9|TRBD1|TRBJ1-2
CASSAKSSGGDGYTF
TGTGCCAGCAGCGCCAAGAGTTCAGGGGGTGATGGCTACACCTTC
>few|TRBV20-1|.|TRBJ2-3
CSAKDVPDTQYF
TGCAGTGCTAAAGACGTGCCAGATACGCAGTATTTT
>many|TRBV7-9|TRBD1|TRBJ2-7
CASSLTGQGYEQYF
TGTGCCAGCAGCTTAACGGGACAGGGCTACGAGCAGTACTTC
>.|TRBV2|TRBD1|TRBJ2-7
CASSENRGQTYEQYF
TGTGCCAGCAGTGAAAACAGGGGGCAGACCTACGAGCAGTACTTC
>few|TRBV7-2|.|TRBJ1-1
CASSPLGRLGEAFF
TGTGCCAGCAGCCCATTAGGTCGCCTGGGTGAAGCTTTCTTT
>.|TRBV18|TRBD1|TRBJ1-1
CASSPMDRSNTEAFF
TGTGCCAGCTCACCGATGGACAGGTCAAACACTGAAGCTTTCTTT
>.|TRBV12-3/TRBV12-4|TRBD1|TRBJ1-5
CASKLGTGVYQPQHF
TGTGCCAGCAAGTTGGGGACAGGGGTATATCAGCCCCAGCATTTT
>.|TRBV3-1|.|TRBJ1-1
CASSQPGGNTEAFF
TGTGCCAGCAGCCAACCGGGGGGGAACACTGAAGCTTTCTTT
>few|TRBV7-2|TRBD2|TRBJ2-1
CASSSDGLAGLEQFF
TGTGCCAGCAGCTCCGACGGACTAGCGGGTCTCGAGCAGTTCTTC
>many|TRBV5-1|TRBD2|TRBJ2-1
CASRLTGGAGEQFF
TGCGCCAGCAGGCTTACCGGGGGGGCAGGTGAGCAGTTCTTC
>.|TRBV12-3/TRBV12-4|TRBD2|TRBJ2-1
CASSPESGSSYNEQFF
TGTGCCAGCAGTCCCGAGAGCGGGAGTTCCTACAATGAGCAGTTCTTC
>.|TRBV6-5|.|TRBJ1-4
CASSWIAATNEKLFF
TGTGCCAGCAGTTGGATCGCTGCAACTAATGAAAAACTGTTTTTT
>.|TRBV5-1|TRBD1|TRBJ2-7
CASSPGQGQQYF
TGCGCCAGCAGCCCGGGACAGGGCCAGCAGTACTTC
>.|TRBV27|TRBD1|TRBJ1-2
CASRSTGLGYTF
TGTGCCAGCAGGTCGACAGGGCTTGGCTACACCTTC
>.|TRBV11-3|TRBD2|TRBJ2-7
CASSPGGAETYEQYF
TGTGCCAGCAGCCCGGGGGGGGCGGAGACCTACGAGCAGTACTTC
>few|TRBV27|TRBD1|TRBJ2-7
CASSIQGALSYEQYF
TGTGCCAGCAGTATCCAGGGGGCCCTTTCCTACGAGCAGTACTTC
>few|TRBV12-3/TRBV12-4|.|TRBJ2-7
CASSLHSGTYEQYF
TGTGCCAGCAGTTTGCACAGCGGCACTTACGAGCAGTACTTC
>few|TRBV15|.|TRBJ2-7
CATSRDFYWRGSYEQYF
TGTGCCACCAGCAGAGATTTTTACTGGCGAGGCTCCTACGAGCAGTACTTC
>.|TRBV7-8|TRBD2|TRBJ2-1
CASSLSGRALGEQFF
TGTGCCAGCAGCTTAAGCGGGAGGGCCCTAGGGGAGCAGTTCTTC
>many|TRBV5-1|TRBD2|TRBJ2-5
CASSRDGTSMETQYF
TGCGCCAGCAGCAGGGATGGGACTAGCATGGAGACCCAGTACTTC
>.|TRBV7-2|.|TRBJ2-7
CASSLDPLYEQYF
TGTGCCAGCAGCTTAGACCCGTTATACGAGCAGTACTTC
>few|TRBV12-3/TRBV12-4|.|TRBJ1-3
CASSSDSLSGNTIYF
TGTGCCAGCAGTTCCGACAGCCTCTCTGGAAACACCATATATTTT
>.|TRBV7-2|.|TRBJ2-4
CASSRGKENIQYF
TGTGCCAGCAGCCGCGGAAAAGAAAACATTCAGTACTTC
>few|TRBV20-1|TRBD2|TRBJ2-3
CSARDSGTRTDTQYF
TGCAGTGCTAGAGACAGCGGGACCCGCACAGATACGCAGTATTTT